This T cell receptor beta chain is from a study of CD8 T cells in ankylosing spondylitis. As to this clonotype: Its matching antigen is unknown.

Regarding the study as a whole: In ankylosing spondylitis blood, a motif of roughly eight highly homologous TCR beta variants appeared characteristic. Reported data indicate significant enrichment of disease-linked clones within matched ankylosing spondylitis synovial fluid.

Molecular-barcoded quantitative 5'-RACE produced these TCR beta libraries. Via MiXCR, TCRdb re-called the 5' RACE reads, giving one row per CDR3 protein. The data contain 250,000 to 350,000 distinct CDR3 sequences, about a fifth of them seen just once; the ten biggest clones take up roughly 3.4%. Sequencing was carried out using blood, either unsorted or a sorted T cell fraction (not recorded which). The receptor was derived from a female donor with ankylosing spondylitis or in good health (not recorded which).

CDR3 amino acids: CASSPRPIKNENTEAFF. Here the CDR3 DNA reads TGTGCCAGCTCACCAAGACCTATAAAGAACGAGAACACTGAAGCTTTCTTT. This chain uses TRBV18 with TRBJ1-1; D is ambiguous. Germline assignment: CDR1 KGHSH and CDR2 LQKENI. Trimming removed 2 bases from V and 1 base from J, with 17 bases in between. The CDR3 contains 17 residues.